The 32 T cell receptor beta chains listed next were all sequenced from one sample in a study of blood T cells in healthy people across ages. Next came a second PCR, run for about 6 to 11 cycles, which used a sample-barcoded 5' primer along with a J-beta primer mix. Each CDR3 protein is one row after TCRdb ran MiXCR on the 5' RACE reads. The table records roughly 1.7 million distinct CDR3 sequences, about 35% of them present only once. The source material was blood. The source is a woman aged 30 to 39 in good health.

This clonotype was detected many times. The chain uses TRBV7-3 and TRBJ2-2; tentatively, D is TRBD1 (5 bases). The CDR3 sequence is 15 residues long. Trimming took 2 bases from V and 2 from J, leaving 9 bases between them. Germline assignment: CDR1 SGHTA and CDR2 FQGTGA. CDR3: CASSLSRDNTGELFF. The CDR3 nucleotides are TGTGCCAGCAGCTTATCCAGGGATAACACCGGGGAGCTGTTTTTT.

This clonotype was seen only a few times. The CDR3 loop is CSAPLQGIGGYTF. The CDR3 DNA reads as TGCAGTGCTCCCCTCCAGGGTATCGGTGGCTACACCTTC. The chain uses TRBV20-1 and TRBJ1-2, with D perhaps TRBD1 (5 bases). Trimming pared 5 bases from V and 7 bases from J, leaving 17 bases between. CDR3 size: 13 residues. Germline CDR1 DFQATT, CDR2 SNEGSKA (reference sequence).

This clonotype has a handful of counts. Relative to the germline gene, one junction end is altered; a read error may explain this. This chain uses TRBV6-6 with TRBJ2-7; D is possibly TRBD1 (5 bases). In germline, CDR1 is MNHNY, CDR2 SVGAGI (reference sequence). The CDR3 totals 13 residues. The CDR3 here is CAGSYQGSYEQYF. In nucleotides, the CDR3 is TGTGCCGGCAGTTACCAGGGCTCCTACGAGCAGTACTTC.

J is TRBJ2-1 and V is TRBV4-1; D is perhaps TRBD2 (5 bases). Germline CDR1 and CDR2: MGHRA and YSYEKL. With 2 bases removed from V and 1 base from J, the gap between germline ends came to 9 bases. This CDR3 region has 15 residues. The CDR3 DNA sequence: TGCGCCAGCAGCCAAAACTCGGGATCCTACAATGAGCAGTTCTTC. Its translation: CASSQNSGSYNEQFF.

This chain connects TRBV20-1 to TRBJ1-1; D uncertain. The germline gives CDR1 DFQATT, CDR2 SNEGSKA (reference sequence). The CDR3 is 13 residues long. Trimming removed 5 bases at V and 1 base at J, with 11 bases between. CDR3 region: CSAGIEPNTEAFF. In nucleotides, the CDR3 is TGCAGTGCTGGGATTGAGCCGAACACTGAAGCTTTCTTT.

The sample holds a few counts of this clonotype. The chain uses TRBV7-2 and TRBJ1-6; D not certain. CDR1 SGHTA and CDR2 FQGNSA come from the germline V gene. V shed 1 base and J shed 10 bases, with 8 bases lying between them. This CDR3 has 13 amino acids. CDR3 loop: CASSLGLSSPLHF. Here the CDR3 DNA reads TGTGCCAGCAGCTTAGGGCTGAGCTCACCCCTCCACTTT. Supplemented by reference TRBV7-2 and TRBJ1-6, the full variable domain reads GAGVSQSPSNKVTEKGKDVELRCDPISGHTALYWYRQSLGQGLEFLIYFQGNSAPDKSGLPSDRFSAERTGGSVSTLTIQRTQQEDSAVYLCASSLGLSSPLHFGNGTRLTVT.

The CDR3 reads CASSPQVGNYGYTF. The CDR3 coding sequence is TGTGCCAGCAGTCCCCAGGTAGGAAACTATGGCTACACCTTC. This chain uses TRBV12-3 or TRBV12-4 with TRBJ1-2; no firm D call. V was shortened by 5 bases and J by 2 bases, with 12 bases between the two germline ends. The CDR3 spans 14 residues.

This clonotype was detected a few times. The chain carries TRBV4-2 and TRBJ1-5; perhaps TRBD1 as D (5 bases). V was trimmed by 0 bases and J by 0 bases, leaving 15 bases between them. The length of the CDR3 is 18 residues. Looked up from germline, CDR1 is LGHNA and CDR2 is YNFKEQ. In DNA form, the CDR3 reads TGTGCCAGCAGCCAAGAGGGAGCCGGGACTCATAGCAATCAGCCCCAGCATTTT. This encodes CASSQEGAGTHSNQPQHF.

This clonotype was picked up many times. The gene calls are TRBV29-1 and TRBJ1-2; a weak D match, TRBD1 (6 bases). Trimming took off 0 bases at V and 8 bases at J, with 13 bases between the two ends. The germline gives CDR1 SQVTM, CDR2 ANQGSEA. The CDR3 has 13 residues. CDR3: CSVEETGAKGYTF. The CDR3 DNA reads as TGCAGCGTTGAAGAGACGGGGGCGAAAGGCTACACCTTC.

J is TRBJ2-5 and V is TRBV20-1; TRBD2 might be the D (5 bases). Germline V gives CDR1 DFQATT, CDR2 SNEGSKA (reference sequence). The CDR3 runs to 15 residues. With 1 base removed from V and 0 bases from J, the gap between germline ends came to 12 bases. In DNA form, the CDR3 reads TGCAGTGCTAGAGGGGATGCGGGCCACCAAGAGACCCAGTACTTC. The encoded protein is CSARGDAGHQETQYF.

The chain has TRBV20-1 and TRBJ1-4; D not resolved. Trimming removed 0 bases at V and 5 bases at J, with 13 bases between. Germline V gene lookup returns CDR1 DFQATT and CDR2 SNEGSKA (reference sequence). The CDR3 consists of 15 residues. This chain's CDR3 is CSARDPRGSNEKLFF. The CDR3 region has the DNA TGCAGTGCTAGAGATCCCCGCGGTTCGAATGAAAAACTGTTTTTT.

The V call is TRBV6-4, the J call TRBJ2-7, with D possibly TRBD1 on 6 matching bases. The V end was cut by 6 bases, the J end by 4 bases, with 16 bases between. This CDR3 contains 14 residues. The V gene's germline CDR1 is MRHNA and CDR2 SNTAGT. CDR3 sequence (DNA): TGTGCCAGCAGGGGACACGTTCCCTCTTACGAGCAGTACTTC. This encodes CASRGHVPSYEQYF.

As to this clonotype: One junction end does not reproduce the germline sequence, and a read error may be involved. The J gene is TRBJ2-1, the V gene TRBV28, with a possible D match to TRBD2 (6 bases). Per the germline V gene, CDR1 is MDHEN and CDR2 is SYDVKM. The CDR3 runs to 14 residues. For the CDR3, the DNA is TGTGCCAGCCTTGGGGTGGGACTCTACAGTGAGCAGTTCTTC. It is translated as CASLGVGLYSEQFF.

This clonotype turned up a few times. The DNA for the CDR3 is TGCAGTGCTGGAGGGCCCGATAAGAACACTGAAGCTTTCTTT. Encoded protein: CSAGGPDKNTEAFF. The gene calls are TRBV20-1 and TRBJ1-1, with D unclear. Germline V gene sequence: CDR1 DFQATT, CDR2 SNEGSKA (reference sequence). The V end lost 5 bases, the J end lost 1 base, and 14 bases lay between the germline ends. The CDR3 is 14 residues long.

J is TRBJ2-1 and V is TRBV28; 13 nucleotides match TRBD2. With V trimmed by 4 bases and J by 4 bases, 7 bases remained unmatched. This CDR3 is 17 amino acids long. CDR1 and CDR2 (germline): MDHEN, SYDVKM. CDR3 coding DNA: TGTGCCAGCAGTTCCCAGGGGACTAGCGGGACTTACAATGAGCAGTTCTTC. Amino acid sequence: CASSSQGTSGTYNEQFF.

This clonotype showed up just once. The chain combines TRBV14 with TRBJ2-5, with 12 positions matching TRBD1. The last part of the DNA fits TRBJ2-7 better; the J call may be wrong. The CDR3 is 15 amino acids. Germline CDR1 reads SGHDN; CDR2 reads FVKESK. The CDR3 here is CASSHPGQGAHEQYF. CDR3 sequence (DNA): TGTGCCAGCAGCCATCCGGGACAGGGGGCCCACGAGCAGTACTTC.

The chain uses TRBV7-9 and TRBJ1-4; 8 nucleotides match TRBD1. CDR1 is SEHNR, CDR2 FQNEAQ, per germline (reference sequence). The CDR3 totals 16 residues. Trimming removed 4 bases from V and 7 bases from J; junction bases left unmatched: 11. The CDR3 DNA reads TGTGCCAGCAGCTCCTCGGGGCAGGGGGCTATTGAAAAACTGTTTTTT. It specifies CASSSSGQGAIEKLFF.

This clonotype was counted a few times. The V and J genes are TRBV15 and TRBJ1-2; D uncertain. The CDR3 contains 14 residues. Germline V gives CDR1 LNHNV, CDR2 YYDKDF (reference sequence). V lost 0 bases, J lost 7 bases, and 12 bases lay in between. This CDR3 reads CATSRDPGISGYTF. The CDR3 DNA reads as TGTGCCACCAGCAGAGATCCTGGCATTAGTGGCTACACCTTC.

The sample holds many counts of this clonotype. The CDR3: CASSPTVPYEQYF. CDR3 DNA: TGCGCCAGCAGCCCGACAGTTCCCTACGAGCAGTACTTC. V gene TRBV5-1 combines with J gene TRBJ2-7, with D perhaps matching TRBD1 (5 bases). The germline V gene has CDR1 SGHRS and CDR2 YFSETQ. Trimming left V 4 bases short and J 2 bases short, with 10 bases between. The CDR3 runs to 13 residues.

As DNA, the CDR3 is TGTGCCAGCAGCCCGGGACAGGGGGAAGGATCACCCCTCCACTTT. Protein product: CASSPGQGEGSPLHF. J is TRBJ1-6 and V is TRBV7-9; 11 bases are shared with TRBD1. From germline, CDR1 is SEHNR and CDR2 FQNEAQ (reference sequence). Trimming removed 5 bases from V and 10 bases from J; junction bases left unmatched: 7. This CDR3 spans 15 amino acids.

This clonotype has only a few counts. The rearrangement links TRBV20-1 to TRBJ2-1, with 10 bases that match TRBD1. Germline CDR1 reads DFQATT; CDR2 reads SNEGSKA (reference sequence). The CDR3 runs to 15 residues. The junction had 9 bases not matched to a gene; V was cut back by 3 bases and J by 7 bases. CDR3 region: CSASSPRDRGNEQFF. CDR3 coding DNA: TGCAGTGCTAGTTCCCCGAGGGACAGGGGTAATGAGCAGTTCTTC.

The V and J genes are TRBV6-5 and TRBJ2-3, with D maybe TRBD2 (6 bases). The germline V and J ends were trimmed by 10 bases and 2 bases, with 22 bases remaining between them. This CDR3 is 16 amino acids long. Germline CDR1 MNHEY, CDR2 SVGAGI. Here the CDR3 reads CATKEMGDSYTDTQYF. Here the CDR3 DNA reads TGTGCCACCAAGGAAATGGGGGACTCTTACACAGATACGCAGTATTTT.

The gene calls are TRBV5-4 and TRBJ1-1, with 7 bases matching TRBD1. With 4 bases clipped from V and 5 bases from J, the junction kept 14 bases outside the gene matches. Germline V gene lookup returns CDR1 SGHNT and CDR2 YYREEE (reference sequence). This CDR3 has 16 amino acids. Here the CDR3 DNA reads TGTGCCAGCAGCCTGTCGATGCCCCACAGGGGAACTGAAGCTTTCTTT. Residues: CASSLSMPHRGTEAFF.

The CDR3 DNA reads TGCAGTGCTAGAGACCAGGGAAGGTCGACCTCCTACGAGCAGTACTTC. This codes for CSARDQGRSTSYEQYF. V usage is TRBV20-1 and J usage is TRBJ2-7; maybe TRBD1 (5 bases). Germline V CDR1 and CDR2: DFQATT, SNEGSKA (reference sequence). The CDR3 is 16 amino acids. V was trimmed by 0 bases and J by 0 bases, leaving 15 bases between them.

On this clonotype: One end of the junction varies from germline; a read error may be responsible. The V gene is TRBV5-1, the J gene TRBJ2-4; TRBD1 matches at 7 bases. The J call may be mistaken, given a closer DNA end match to TRBJ2-7. This CDR3 has 14 residues. Germline-derived CDR1 and CDR2 are SGHRS and YFSETQ. CDR3 bases: TGCGCCGGCAGGGGGACAGTTCATCGGGACGAGCAGTACTTC. It codes for CAGRGTVHRDEQYF.

This sequence joins TRBV19 and TRBJ2-1, with 9 bases lining up with TRBD1. The CDR3 sequence is 12 residues long. Germline loops: CDR1 LNHDA, CDR2 SQIVND (reference sequence). The V gene end was trimmed by 6 bases and the J gene end by 8 bases; junction bases not matched to a gene: 2. Here the CDR3 reads CASSGTGHEQFF. The CDR3 coding sequence is TGTGCCAGTAGCGGGACAGGGCATGAGCAGTTCTTC. Complete variable domain (other parts from reference TRBV19 and TRBJ2-1): DGGITQSPKYLFRKEGQNVTLSCEQNLNHDAMYWYRQDPGQGLRLIYYSQIVNDFQKGDIAEGYSVSREKKESFPLTVTSAQKNPTAFYLCASSGTGHEQFFGPGTRLTVL.

Worth noting for this clonotype: At one boundary the junction diverges from the germline segment, which might be a read error. The chain joins TRBV7-9 to TRBJ2-7; 11 nucleotides match TRBD2. Germline V gene sequence: CDR1 SEHNR, CDR2 FQNEAQ (reference sequence). The length of the CDR3 is 15 residues. This CDR3 is CASSIAGGQGNEQYF. The CDR3 DNA reads TGTGCCAGCAGCATAGCGGGAGGGCAGGGGAATGAGCAGTACTTC.

Concerning this clonotype: A read error may be the cause here, since a much bigger clone is one base away. The rearrangement uses TRBV20-1 and TRBJ1-5, with D unclear. CDR3 length equals 16 residues. Germline V gene sequence: CDR1 DFQATT, CDR2 SNEGSKA (reference sequence). This CDR3 is CSAREDNSRSNQPRHF. The CDR3 nucleotides read TGCAGTGCTAGGGAAGACAATTCTCGTAGCAATCAGCCCCGGCATTTT.

This clonotype was observed a handful of times. This chain uses TRBV5-1 with TRBJ2-2; no clear D gene. CDR3 size: 14 residues. CDR1 and CDR2 from the germline V gene are SGHRS and YFSETQ. Trimming stripped 1 base from V and 0 bases from J, with 4 bases between. The CDR3 coding sequence is TGCGCCAGCAGCTTGATGCCGAACACCGGGGAGCTGTTTTTT. This codes for CASSLMPNTGELFF.

The chain recombines TRBV20-1 with TRBJ1-2; D unresolved. CDR3 length equals 12 residues. Germline CDR1 reads DFQATT; CDR2 reads SNEGSKA (reference sequence). Trimming removed 6 bases at V and 3 bases at J, with 11 bases between. CDR3 DNA sequence: TGCAGTGCGGCAGGTATGGACTATGGCTACACCTTC. This codes for CSAAGMDYGYTF.

This clonotype was observed many times. V is TRBV9 and J is TRBJ2-3; TRBD2 might be the D (7 bases). Between the trimmed V and J ends, which lost 6 bases and 3 bases, there was a span of 20 bases. Germline CDR1 and CDR2: SGDLS and YYNGEE. The CDR3 consists of 16 residues. The CDR3 nucleotides are TGTGCCAGCACCCTATCGGGGGCGGGGGTAACAGATACGCAGTATTTT. Protein product: CASTLSGAGVTDTQYF.

The chain links TRBV29-1 to TRBJ2-1; no clear D gene. Trimming took off 8 bases at V and 3 bases at J, with 14 bases between the two ends. In germline, CDR1 is SQVTM, CDR2 ANQGSEA. The CDR3 contains 13 residues. The CDR3, as DNA: TGCAGCATTGCACAGAACAACTACAATGAGCAGTTCTTC. Protein sequence: CSIAQNNYNEQFF.